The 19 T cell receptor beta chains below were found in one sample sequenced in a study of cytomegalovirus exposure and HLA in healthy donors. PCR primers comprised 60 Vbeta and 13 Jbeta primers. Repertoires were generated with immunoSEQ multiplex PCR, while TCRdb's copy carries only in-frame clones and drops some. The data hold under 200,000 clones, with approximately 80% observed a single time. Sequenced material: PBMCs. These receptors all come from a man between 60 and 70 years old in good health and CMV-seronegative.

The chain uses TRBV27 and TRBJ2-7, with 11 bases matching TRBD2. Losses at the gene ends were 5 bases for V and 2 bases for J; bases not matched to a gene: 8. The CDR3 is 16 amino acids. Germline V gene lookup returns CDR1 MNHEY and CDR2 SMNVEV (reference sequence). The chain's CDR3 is CASSGLAGGRAYEQYF. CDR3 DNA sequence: TGTGCCAGCAGTGGTCTAGCGGGAGGCAGGGCCTACGAGCAGTACTTC.

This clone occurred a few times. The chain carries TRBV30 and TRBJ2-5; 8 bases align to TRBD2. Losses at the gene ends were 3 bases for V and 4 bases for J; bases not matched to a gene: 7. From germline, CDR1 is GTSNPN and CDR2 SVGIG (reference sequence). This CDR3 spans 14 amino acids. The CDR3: CAWRPHAGGETQYF. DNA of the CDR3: TGTGCCTGGAGGCCCCACGCGGGGGGAGAGACCCAGTACTTC.

The CDR3 DNA reads as TGCGCCAGCAGCACGGGACTAGCGGGGGGGATGGATGAGCAGTTCTTC. Translated: CASSTGLAGGMDEQFF. V is TRBV5-1 and J is TRBJ2-1, with 16 bases aligning to TRBD2. J lost 8 bases, V lost 4 bases, and 6 bases had no gene match. CDR3 length: 16 amino acids. Germline CDR1 reads SGHRS; CDR2 reads YFSETQ.

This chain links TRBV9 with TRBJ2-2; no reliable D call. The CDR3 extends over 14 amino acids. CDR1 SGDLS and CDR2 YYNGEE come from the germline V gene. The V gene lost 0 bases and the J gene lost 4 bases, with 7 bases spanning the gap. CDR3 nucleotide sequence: TGTGCCAGCAGCGTAGCCGTTCCCACCGGGGAGCTGTTTTTT. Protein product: CASSVAVPTGELFF.

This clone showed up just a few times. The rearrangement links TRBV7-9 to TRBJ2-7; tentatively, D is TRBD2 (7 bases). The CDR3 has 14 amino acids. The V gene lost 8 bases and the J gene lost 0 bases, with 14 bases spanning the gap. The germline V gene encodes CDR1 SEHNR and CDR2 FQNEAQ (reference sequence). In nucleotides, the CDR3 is TGTGCCAGCGAAAGGGGGGGAAGCTCCTACGAGCAGTACTTC. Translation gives CASERGGSSYEQYF. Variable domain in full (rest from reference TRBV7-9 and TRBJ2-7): DTGVSQNPRHKITKRGQNVTFRCDPISEHNRLYWYRQTLGQGPEFLTYFQNEAQLEKSRLLSDRFSAERPKGSFSTLEIQRTEQGDSAMYLCASERGGSSYEQYFGPGTRLTVT.

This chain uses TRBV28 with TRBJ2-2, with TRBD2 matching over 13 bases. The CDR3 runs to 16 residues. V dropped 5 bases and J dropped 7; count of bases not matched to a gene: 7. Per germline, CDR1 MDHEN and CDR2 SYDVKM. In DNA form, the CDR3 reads TGTGCCAGCAGTCTCGGACTAGCGGGAGTGGTCGGGGAGCTGTTTTTT. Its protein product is CASSLGLAGVVGELFF.

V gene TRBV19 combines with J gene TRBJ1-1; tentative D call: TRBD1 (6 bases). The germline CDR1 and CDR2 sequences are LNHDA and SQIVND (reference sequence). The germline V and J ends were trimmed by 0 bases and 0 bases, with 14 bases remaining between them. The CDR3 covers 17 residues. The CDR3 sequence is CASSIDRAGALNTEAFF. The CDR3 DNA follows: TGTGCCAGTAGTATAGATCGGGCAGGGGCCCTGAACACTGAAGCTTTCTTT.

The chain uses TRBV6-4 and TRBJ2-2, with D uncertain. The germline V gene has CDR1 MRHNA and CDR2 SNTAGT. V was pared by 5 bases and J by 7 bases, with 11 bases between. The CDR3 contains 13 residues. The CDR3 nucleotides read TGTGCCAGCAGTCCCACCCGAGACGGGGAGCTGTTTTTT. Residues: CASSPTRDGELFF.

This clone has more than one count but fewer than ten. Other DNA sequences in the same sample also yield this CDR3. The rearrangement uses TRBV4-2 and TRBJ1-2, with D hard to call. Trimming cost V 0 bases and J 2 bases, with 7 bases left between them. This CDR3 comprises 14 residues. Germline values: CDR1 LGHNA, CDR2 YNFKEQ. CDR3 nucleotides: TGTGCCAGCAGCCAAGAGGGAGGGAACTATGGCTACACCTTC. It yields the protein CASSQEGGNYGYTF.

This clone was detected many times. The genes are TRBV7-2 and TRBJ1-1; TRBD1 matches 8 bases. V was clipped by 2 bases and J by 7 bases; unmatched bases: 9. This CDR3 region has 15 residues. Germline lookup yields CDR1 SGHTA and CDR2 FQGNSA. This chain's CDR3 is CASSLIPGGGNEAFF. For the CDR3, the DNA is TGTGCCAGCAGCTTAATACCAGGGGGCGGGAATGAAGCTTTCTTT.

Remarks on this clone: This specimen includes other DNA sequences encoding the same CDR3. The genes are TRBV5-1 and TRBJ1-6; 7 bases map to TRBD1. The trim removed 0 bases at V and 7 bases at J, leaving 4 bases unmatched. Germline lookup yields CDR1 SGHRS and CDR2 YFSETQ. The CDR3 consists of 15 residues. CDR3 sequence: CASSLGQGRNSPLHF. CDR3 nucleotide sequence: TGCGCCAGCAGCTTGGGACAGGGTCGCAATTCACCCCTCCACTTT.

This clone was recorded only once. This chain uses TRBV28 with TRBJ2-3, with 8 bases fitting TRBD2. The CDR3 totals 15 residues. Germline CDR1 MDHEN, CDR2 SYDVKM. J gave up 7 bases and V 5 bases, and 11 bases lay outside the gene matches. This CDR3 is CASSPPGRAVYTQYF. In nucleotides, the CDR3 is TGTGCCAGCAGTCCCCCCGGGAGGGCCGTATATACGCAGTATTTT.

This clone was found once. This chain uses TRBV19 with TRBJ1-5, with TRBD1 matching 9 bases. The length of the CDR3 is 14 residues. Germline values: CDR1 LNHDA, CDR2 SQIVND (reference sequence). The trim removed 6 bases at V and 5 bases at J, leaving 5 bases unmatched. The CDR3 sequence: CASRPTGGDQPQHF. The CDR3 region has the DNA TGTGCCAGTAGACCGACAGGGGGGGATCAGCCCCAGCATTTT.

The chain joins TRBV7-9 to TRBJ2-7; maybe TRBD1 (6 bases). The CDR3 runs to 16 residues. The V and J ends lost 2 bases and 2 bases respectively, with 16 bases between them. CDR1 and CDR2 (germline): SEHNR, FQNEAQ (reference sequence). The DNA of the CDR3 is TGTGCCAGCAGCTTACTCACCGGGACACCAGCCTACGAGCAGTACTTC. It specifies CASSLLTGTPAYEQYF.

CDR3 residues: CASSFEPGTGGGNIQYF. The CDR3 DNA follows: TGTGCCAGCAGCTTTGAACCCGGGACAGGGGGGGGGAACATTCAGTACTTC. The chain is built from TRBV5-4 and TRBJ2-4; 11 nucleotides agree with TRBD1. There are 17 residues in the CDR3. The germline V gene has CDR1 SGHNT and CDR2 YYREEE (reference sequence). Trimming removed 2 bases from V and 7 bases from J; junction bases left unmatched: 11.

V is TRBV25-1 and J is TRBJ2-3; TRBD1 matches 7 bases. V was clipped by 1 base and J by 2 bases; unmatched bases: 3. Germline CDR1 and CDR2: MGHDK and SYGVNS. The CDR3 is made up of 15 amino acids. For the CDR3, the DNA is TGTGCCAGCAGTGAATCCGGGACAGTCACAGATACGCAGTATTTT. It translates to CASSESGTVTDTQYF.

CDR3 DNA sequence: TGTGCCAGCAGCTTGGGGCAAGGGGGAGATACGCAGTATTTT. This sequence encodes CASSLGQGGDTQYF. The rearrangement uses TRBV5-5 and TRBJ2-3, with D possibly being TRBD1 (6 bases). Trimming shortened V by 0 bases and J by 5 bases, and 10 bases separated the two germline ends. The CDR3 loop spans 14 amino acids. Germline V gene lookup returns CDR1 SGHKS and CDR2 YYEKEE (reference sequence).

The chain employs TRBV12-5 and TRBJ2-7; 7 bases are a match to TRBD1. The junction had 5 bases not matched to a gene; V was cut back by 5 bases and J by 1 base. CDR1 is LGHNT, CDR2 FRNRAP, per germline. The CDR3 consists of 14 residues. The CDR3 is CASGPRQGSYEQYF. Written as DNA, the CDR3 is TGTGCTAGTGGTCCCCGACAGGGATCCTACGAGCAGTACTTC.

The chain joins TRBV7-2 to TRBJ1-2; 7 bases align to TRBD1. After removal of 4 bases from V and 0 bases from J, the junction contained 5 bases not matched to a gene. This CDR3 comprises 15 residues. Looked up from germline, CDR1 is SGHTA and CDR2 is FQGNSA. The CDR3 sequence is CASSSHRGANYGYTF. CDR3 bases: TGTGCCAGCAGCTCGCACAGGGGAGCTAACTATGGCTACACCTTC.